This T cell receptor (beta chain) was captured by sequencing in a study of blood T cell repertoires in COVID-19. Across the whole study: The United States, Italy and Spain were the sources of the acute and convalescent COVID-19 samples.

Some clones are missing from TCRdb's copy, which holds only in-frame ones; the method was immunoSEQ multiplex PCR. The sample has about 47,000 clones; about four fifths are singletons. The origin of this receptor is a man over 45 with acute or convalescent COVID-19. Sequenced: peripheral blood.

The CDR3 reads CASSIDRQFGYSNQPQHF. The CDR3 nucleotides are TGTGCCAGTAGTATAGATAGACAGTTTGGTTATAGCAATCAGCCCCAGCATTTT. The J gene is TRBJ1-5, the V gene TRBV19; TRBD1 might be the D (5 bases). The germline V and J ends were trimmed by 0 bases and 0 bases, with 15 bases remaining between them. The CDR3 length is 18 residues. Germline V gives CDR1 LNHDA, CDR2 SQIVND (reference sequence).